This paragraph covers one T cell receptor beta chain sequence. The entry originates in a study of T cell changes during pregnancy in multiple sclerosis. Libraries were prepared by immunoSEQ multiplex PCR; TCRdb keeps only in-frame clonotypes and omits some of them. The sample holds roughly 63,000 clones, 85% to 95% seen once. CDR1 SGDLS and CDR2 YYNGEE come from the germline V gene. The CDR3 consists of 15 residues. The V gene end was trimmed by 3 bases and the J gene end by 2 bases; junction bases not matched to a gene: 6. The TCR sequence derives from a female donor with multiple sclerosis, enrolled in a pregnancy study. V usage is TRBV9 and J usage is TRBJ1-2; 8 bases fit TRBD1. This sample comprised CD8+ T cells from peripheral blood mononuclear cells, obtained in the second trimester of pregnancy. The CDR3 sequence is CASSDTGGGNYGYTF. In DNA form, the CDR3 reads TGTGCCAGCAGCGATACAGGGGGTGGCAACTATGGCTACACCTTC. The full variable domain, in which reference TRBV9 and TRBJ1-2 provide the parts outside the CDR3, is DSGVTQTPKHLITATGQRVTLRCSPRSGDLSVYWYQQSLDQGLQFLIQYYNGEERAKGNILERFSAQQFPDLHSELNLSSLELGDSALYFCASSDTGGGNYGYTFGSGTRLTVV.